The present T cell receptor (beta chain) was sequenced within a study of OX40 agonist ivuxolimab in advanced cancers. Regarding the complete study: Ivuxolimab was a fully human IgG2 agonistic monoclonal antibody targeting the costimulatory receptor OX40 (CD134). Prior anti-PD-1, anti-PD-L1 or anti-CTLA-4 therapy was permitted, and 40% to 50% of dose-escalation patients had received checkpoint inhibitors. Intravenous ivuxolimab was administered to patients every 2 weeks at six dose levels: 0.01, 0.1, 0.3, 1.5, 3 and 10 mg/kg. Of the roughly 54 patients in dose escalation, 19 had hepatocellular carcinoma, around 15 had melanoma, 9 had renal cell carcinoma and 9 had head and neck cancer. Peripheral TCRbeta sequencing aimed to test whether ivuxolimab altered TCR sequence diversity and caused clonal T-cell expansion. The paper covers the monotherapy dose-escalation part of the phase I ivuxolimab trial, which included N of about 50 patients. In the dose-escalation cohort, 70% to 90% of patients were male, and the mean age was around 65 years with a range of roughly 20 to 79. Partial responses occurred in three dose-escalation patients: two with cutaneous melanoma and one with hepatocellular carcinoma. Broader findings and caveats from the paper: Clonal expansion of both CD4+ and CD8+ blood T cells was observed from baseline to week 6 at doses 0.1 to 3.0 mg/kg. Low levels of normalized T-cell clonal expansion were also seen in some patients who did not respond. On average, CD8+ T cells showed more expanded clones than CD4+ T cells after ivuxolimab. Which antigens the clonally expanded peripheral T cells were specific for was not determined. In the 0.1-3.0 mg/kg groups, partial responders had among the lowest normalized peripheral clonal expansion, particularly in CD8+ T cells.

Patients with a history of autoimmune disease or receiving systemic immunosuppression were excluded from the trial. Peripheral blood for TCR sequencing was collected from all dose cohorts at baseline, on cycle 4 day 1, and on cycle 7 day 1. Samples were obtained from an open-label, multicenter, first-in-human phase I dose-escalation trial of ivuxolimab. The trial enrolled adults with locally advanced or metastatic head and neck squamous cell, hepatocellular, melanoma or renal cell carcinoma. Before TCR sequencing, CD4+ and CD8+ T cells were separately sorted from peripheral blood. Genomic DNA was extracted from sorted cells for sequencing of the TCRbeta CDR3 region. The immunoSEQ Assay was used for sequencing of TCRbeta CDR3 regions. Here the immuneACCESS table is served through TCRdb, limited to in-frame sequences with V and J called. Missing clones are a known gap in these copies; in checked studies unresolved V genes cover under half, and the rest lacks a known reason. In all, the sample holds tens of thousands of clones, and 93% of those were seen once. 6.2% of the sample is taken by the ten largest.

V is trimmed back by 2 bases and J by 5 bases, and the junction contains 7 bases that no gene match accounts for. The CDR3 contains 15 residues, cysteine and phenylalanine counted. The entry retains the CDR3 DNA only, 45 bases that are in frame from base 1. The germline V gene supplies CDR1 MNHEY and CDR2 SVGAGI. Concerning this clone itself: The specificity of this receptor is unknown. Base quality data are lacking; no much larger clone is found one base away.

The TCR originated in an adult with an advanced solid tumor such as melanoma, head and neck, liver or kidney cancer. The receptor chain draws on TRBV6-5 and TRBJ2-5; 8 middle bases align to TRBD1. The source was CD4+ or CD8+ T cells sorted from blood, collected in a trial of the OX40 agonist ivuxolimab. CDR3 loop: CASSYVQGVGETQYF. The bases read TGTGCCAGCAGTTACGTACAGGGGGTGGGGGAGACCCAGTACTTC.